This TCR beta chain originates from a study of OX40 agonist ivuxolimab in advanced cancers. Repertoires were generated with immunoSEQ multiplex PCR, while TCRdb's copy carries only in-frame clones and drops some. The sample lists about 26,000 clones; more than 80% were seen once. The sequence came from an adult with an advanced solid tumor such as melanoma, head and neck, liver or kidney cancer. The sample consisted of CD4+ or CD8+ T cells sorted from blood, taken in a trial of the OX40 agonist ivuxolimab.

The CDR3 protein is CASSLVSSGANVLTF. The CDR3, as DNA: TGTGCCAGCAGCTTAGTCAGCTCTGGGGCCAACGTCCTGACTTTC. The rearrangement links TRBV11-2 to TRBJ2-6, with D unresolved. The CDR3 is 15 amino acids. Germline CDR1 is SGHAT and CDR2 is FQNNGV. Deletions cut 1 base from V and 0 bases from J, with 4 bases between.